What follows are 14 T cell receptor beta chains derived from one specimen sequenced in a study of T-cell memory formation after mild COVID-19. TCRdb processed the 5' RACE reads anew with MiXCR; each CDR3 protein has one entry. The data hold more than 120,000 distinct CDR3 sequences, with roughly 6.3% observed a single time. Input material: PBMCs or a T cell subset sorted from them (not recorded which). These receptors originate from an adult woman who had mild COVID-19 (a few samples of this study predate the infection). Cell type and time point are not known.

The CDR3 DNA is TGTGCCAGCAGCTTAGGGACAGGGACGAACTATGGCTACACCTTC. Translation: CASSLGTGTNYGYTF. The chain has TRBV7-7 and TRBJ1-2; 8 nucleotides match TRBD1. CDR1 SSHAT and CDR2 FNYEAQ come from the germline V gene (reference sequence). The CDR3 totals 15 residues. V trimming: 1 base; J trimming: 2 bases; junction bases outside the gene matches: 3.

This clonotype showed up just a few times. J is TRBJ1-5 and V is TRBV6-5; 7 positions agree with TRBD1. V dropped 6 bases and J dropped 0; count of bases not matched to a gene: 8. Germline loops: CDR1 MNHEY, CDR2 SVGAGI. CDR3 length: 16 amino acids. The CDR3 DNA reads TGTGCCAGCAGCCTGGGACAGCCTCATAGCAATCAGCCCCAGCATTTT. This translates into CASSLGQPHSNQPQHF.

This clonotype showed up just a few times. The chain carries TRBV29-1 and TRBJ2-7, with D perhaps matching TRBD1 (5 bases). V lost 0 bases to trimming and J lost 0 bases, with 12 bases between them. Germline V gives CDR1 SQVTM, CDR2 ANQGSEA. The CDR3 is 15 amino acids. The CDR3: CSVEEGQIHSYEQYF. The CDR3 DNA sequence: TGCAGCGTTGAAGAGGGGCAGATTCACTCCTACGAGCAGTACTTC.

V is TRBV5-6 and J is TRBJ2-4, with a tentative D call TRBD1 (5 bases). V shed 4 bases and J shed 3 bases, with 14 bases lying between them. The length of the CDR3 is 15 residues. CDR1 SGHDT and CDR2 YYEEEE come from the germline V gene. CDR3 protein: CASSRLQGNKNIQYF. The DNA for the CDR3 is TGTGCCAGCAGCCGCCTCCAGGGTAACAAAAACATTCAGTACTTC.

The DNA of the CDR3 is TGCGCCAGCAGCTTGTTCCCGGATGGCGACTATGGCTACACCTTC. This codes for CASSLFPDGDYGYTF. This chain uses TRBV5-1 with TRBJ1-2; no clear D gene. This CDR3 comprises 15 residues. Germline CDR1 reads SGHRS; CDR2 reads YFSETQ. V lost 1 base and J 3 bases, leaving 13 bases between the germline ends. Complete variable domain (other parts from reference TRBV5-1 and TRBJ1-2): KAGVTQTPRYLIKTRGQQVTLSCSPISGHRSVSWYQQTPGQGLQFLFEYFSETQRNKGNFPGRFSGRQFSNSRSEMNVSTLELGDSALYLCASSLFPDGDYGYTFGSGTRLTVV.

This clonotype was seen ten or more times. This chain links TRBV6-5 with TRBJ1-2, with 8 bases aligning to TRBD1. Germline V CDR1 and CDR2: MNHEY, SVGAGI. The CDR3 extends over 13 amino acids. The trim removed 2 bases at V and 6 bases at J, leaving 2 bases unmatched. The CDR3 DNA is TGTGCCAGCAGTTACCAGGGGGCTAATGGCTACACCTTC. Its translation is CASSYQGANGYTF.

This clonotype was recorded many times. The rearrangement links TRBV12-3 or TRBV12-4 to TRBJ1-2; the D is unclear. The CDR3 totals 14 residues. V dropped 1 base and J dropped 3 bases, with 9 bases sitting between them. The CDR3 DNA reads TGTGCCAGCAGTTTAGATGGCAGTTACTATGGCTACACCTTC. Amino acids: CASSLDGSYYGYTF.

This clonotype was seen more than once but under ten times. The chain uses TRBV20-1 and TRBJ2-7; 9 bases map to TRBD2. The germline V gene has CDR1 DFQATT and CDR2 SNEGSKA (reference sequence). The length of the CDR3 is 13 residues. In DNA, the CDR3 is TGCAGAGCGGGGGGTCCATCTCCCTACGAGCAGTACTTC. Protein: CRAGGPSPYEQYF.

This clonotype turned up a few times. The V and J genes are TRBV20-1 and TRBJ1-5; no definite D call. The CDR3 is made up of 18 amino acids. V gave up 6 bases and J gave up 1 base, with 25 bases separating them. CDR1 is DFQATT and CDR2 is SNEGSKA in the germline V gene (reference sequence). CDR3 in DNA: TGCAGTGCCACGACAATCCGGAGACCCAAGGGCAGCAATCAGCCCCAGCATTTT. Encoded protein: CSATTIRRPKGSNQPQHF.

This clonotype showed up just a few times. The genes are TRBV11-3 and TRBJ1-1, with TRBD1 matching over 8 bases. The CDR3 runs to 16 residues. Germline V CDR1 and CDR2: SGHNT, YENEEA. J was trimmed by 1 base and V by 2 bases; bases with no gene match: 6. This CDR3 reads CASSLRSGTGNTEAFF. CDR3 DNA: TGTGCCAGCAGCTTACGGTCTGGGACAGGGAACACTGAAGCTTTCTTT.

This chain links TRBV10-3 with TRBJ2-7, with D perhaps assigned TRBD1 or TRBD2 (6 bases each). The CDR3 sequence is 15 residues long. Germline V gene lookup returns CDR1 ENHRY and CDR2 SYGVKD. Between the trimmed V and J ends, which lost 6 bases and 0 bases, there was a span of 15 bases. CDR3 protein: CAIRKGGPASYEQYF. The CDR3 DNA follows: TGTGCCATCAGGAAGGGGGGTCCGGCCTCCTACGAGCAGTACTTC.

The table lists this clonotype with a few counts. The chain employs TRBV11-3 and TRBJ2-7; TRBD2 matches 9 bases. CDR1 SGHNT and CDR2 YENEEA come from the germline V gene. The CDR3 covers 15 residues. V was clipped by 5 bases and J by 2 bases; unmatched bases: 7. The CDR3 bases are TGTGCCAGCAGCGAGACTAGCGGCCATACCTACGAGCAGTACTTC. It specifies CASSETSGHTYEQYF.

This clonotype was seen repeatedly, ten times or more. This chain joins TRBV11-2 and TRBJ2-7, with 7 bases that match TRBD2. Germline values: CDR1 SGHAT, CDR2 FQNNGV. The V segment lost 2 bases and the J segment 0 bases; nucleotides outside the gene matches: 7. The CDR3 is 16 residues long. CDR3 nucleotide sequence: TGTGCCAGCAGCTTATTTCGCGGGACTAACTCCTACGAGCAGTACTTC. Encoded protein: CASSLFRGTNSYEQYF.

This clonotype was observed a few times. V and J are TRBV6-6 and TRBJ2-3; TRBD1 agrees at 11 bases. The germline gives CDR1 MNHNY, CDR2 SVGAGI (reference sequence). The V and J ends lost 7 bases and 7 bases, in that order; junction bases with no gene match: 10. The CDR3 is made up of 15 amino acids. The CDR3 bases are TGTGCCAGCACAAAGGACAGGGGGCTGAGGAATACGCAGTATTTT. Translation: CASTKDRGLRNTQYF.